This T cell receptor beta chain was obtained from a study of blood T cell repertoires in COVID-19. Produced via immunoSEQ multiplex PCR; TCRdb's table is partial and in-frame only. This table holds 200,000 or so clones, roughly 80% found once. Material for sequencing was PBMCs or T cells enriched from blood (not recorded which). This receptor was taken from a woman between 50 and 59 years old who had been exposed to COVID-19.

This chain's CDR3 is CASSQSGSNSPLHF. In nucleotides, the CDR3 is TGCGCCAGCAGCCAATCAGGGTCCAATTCACCCCTCCACTTT. The rearrangement joins TRBV5-1 to TRBJ1-6; D is perhaps TRBD1 (5 bases). Trimming left V 4 bases short and J 7 bases short, with 12 bases between. Germline CDR1 is SGHRS and CDR2 is YFSETQ. The CDR3 is 14 amino acids. Full variable domain (outside the CDR3, taken from reference TRBV5-1 and TRBJ1-6): KAGVTQTPRYLIKTRGQQVTLSCSPISGHRSVSWYQQTPGQGLQFLFEYFSETQRNKGNFPGRFSGRQFSNSRSEMNVSTLELGDSALYLCASSQSGSNSPLHFGNGTRLTVT.